The 15 T cell receptor beta chains in this list originate from one sample, sequenced in a study of shared clonotypes between healthy human individuals. Sequencing used immunoSEQ multiplex PCR; TCRdb keeps in-frame clones, though not all of them. Here the sample spans around 990,000 clones, about 72% being singletons. The material sequenced was memory CD4+ T cells from PBMCs. Subset given: CD45RA-negative fraction. The receptor source for this set is a man between 18 and 29 years old in good health. Some clones in this sample may be carry-over from other donors' samples.

This chain joins TRBV5-1 and TRBJ1-3; D remains unclear. There are 14 residues in the CDR3. Germline values: CDR1 SGHRS, CDR2 YFSETQ. The V gene lost 0 bases and the J gene lost 3 bases, with 7 bases spanning the gap. The CDR3: CASSLDGDGNTIYF. CDR3 nucleotide sequence: TGCGCCAGCAGCTTGGATGGAGATGGAAACACCATATATTTT.

In this sample, this clone turned up once. This sequence joins TRBV5-1 and TRBJ2-2, with a possible D match to TRBD1 (6 bases). Germline V CDR1 and CDR2: SGHRS, YFSETQ. V was cut by 4 bases and J by 5 bases, with 9 bases left in between. The CDR3 consists of 13 residues. The CDR3 is CASSHTGTGELFF. In DNA, the CDR3 is TGCGCCAGCAGCCATACAGGGACCGGGGAGCTGTTTTTT.

The chain links TRBV27 to TRBJ2-1, with 8 bases that match TRBD2. Germline V gene lookup returns CDR1 MNHEY and CDR2 SMNVEV (reference sequence). The CDR3 contains 15 residues. Trimming took 5 bases from V and 10 from J; bases not matched to a gene: 13. As DNA, the CDR3 is TGTGCCAGCAGTAGGGGCAGAGCGGGAGTAATGGAGCAGTTCTTC. Translated: CASSRGRAGVMEQFF.

The rearrangement uses TRBV7-9 and TRBJ2-7, with D perhaps TRBD2 (6 bases). The CDR3 is 15 residues long. Trimming pared 2 bases from V and 3 bases from J, leaving 14 bases between. Germline-derived CDR1 and CDR2 are SEHNR and FQNEAQ (reference sequence). The CDR3 loop is CASSLSAGYYYEQYF. CDR3 DNA sequence: TGTGCCAGCAGCTTATCGGCGGGGTACTACTACGAGCAGTACTTC.

The genes are TRBV5-1 and TRBJ1-3; a weak D match, TRBD1 (5 bases). This CDR3 has 17 residues. CDR1 and CDR2 (germline): SGHRS, YFSETQ. V lost 4 bases and J 0 bases, leaving 17 bases between the germline ends. The chain's CDR3 is CASSPGTVLLSGNTIYF. The CDR3 region has the DNA TGCGCCAGCAGCCCGGGGACGGTCCTGCTCTCTGGAAACACCATATATTTT. Full variable domain (missing parts from reference TRBV5-1 and TRBJ1-3): KAGVTQTPRYLIKTRGQQVTLSCSPISGHRSVSWYQQTPGQGLQFLFEYFSETQRNKGNFPGRFSGRQFSNSRSEMNVSTLELGDSALYLCASSPGTVLLSGNTIYFGEGSWLTVV.

This sequence joins TRBV28 and TRBJ1-2; D gene ambiguous. Germline assignment: CDR1 MDHEN and CDR2 SYDVKM. The V gene lost 7 bases and the J gene lost 6 bases, with 9 bases spanning the gap. The CDR3 totals 11 residues. The CDR3 bases are TGTGCCAGCACGTCTAATGATGGCTACACCTTC. It translates to CASTSNDGYTF.

This chain connects TRBV5-1 to TRBJ1-1; no clear D gene. The CDR3 length is 13 residues. Germline V gene lookup returns CDR1 SGHRS and CDR2 YFSETQ. V was shortened by 5 bases and J by 0 bases, with 8 bases between the two germline ends. The CDR3 coding sequence is TGCGCCAGCAGTCCGGCCATGAACACTGAAGCTTTCTTT. Protein sequence: CASSPAMNTEAFF.

The V and J genes are TRBV28 and TRBJ2-5; 8 bases match TRBD1. Germline V gene lookup returns CDR1 MDHEN and CDR2 SYDVKM. This CDR3 is built from 12 residues. Trimming at V came to 8 bases and at J to 5 bases, leaving 4 bases not matched to a gene. CDR3 sequence: CASYQGAETQYF. The CDR3 DNA reads as TGTGCCAGCTACCAGGGGGCGGAGACCCAGTACTTC.

This clone has a single count. CDR3 DNA: TGTGCCAGCAGCGTATCTCCCGGAGTAGATACGCAGTATTTT. Translating gives CASSVSPGVDTQYF. V usage is TRBV9 and J usage is TRBJ2-3, with no clear D. Per germline, CDR1 SGDLS and CDR2 YYNGEE. CDR3 size: 14 residues. V gave up 1 base and J gave up 5 bases, with 11 bases separating them.

This sequence joins TRBV7-9 and TRBJ1-2; D ambiguous. Trimming removed 3 bases from V and 7 bases from J, with 9 bases in between. Germline values: CDR1 SEHNR, CDR2 FQNEAQ (reference sequence). The length of the CDR3 is 12 residues. The CDR3 DNA is TGTGCCAGCAGCTTTACTCTCGGTGGCTACACCTTC. Encoded protein: CASSFTLGGYTF.

The chain uses TRBV5-1 and TRBJ1-2; 11 nucleotides line up with TRBD1. This CDR3 spans 15 amino acids. V lost 2 bases, J lost 8 bases, and 8 bases stayed unmatched. Germline CDR1 SGHRS, CDR2 YFSETQ. CDR3 sequence: CASSLTGTGGLGYTF. The CDR3 DNA is TGCGCCAGCAGCTTAACCGGGACAGGGGGATTAGGCTACACCTTC.

V usage is TRBV27 and J usage is TRBJ2-7; TRBD1 matches at 8 bases. The J segment lost 5 bases and the V segment lost 3 bases, leaving 6 bases of the junction unmatched. The V gene's germline CDR1 is MNHEY and CDR2 SMNVEV (reference sequence). The CDR3 runs 14 residues. CDR3 nucleotides: TGTGCCAGCAGTTTCTGGCAGGGGGCCGACGAGCAGTACTTC. As protein: CASSFWQGADEQYF.

A remark on this clone: Other nucleotide sequences from this sample produce the same CDR3. This chain uses TRBV9 with TRBJ2-1; 10 bases are a match to TRBD2. CDR1 is SGDLS, CDR2 YYNGEE, per germline. This CDR3 spans 16 amino acids. Trimming cost V 0 bases and J 4 bases; bases outside gene matches: 4. CDR3 DNA sequence: TGTGCCAGCAGCGTAGTTGGGACTAGCGATTACAATGAGCAGTTCTTC. This gives the protein CASSVVGTSDYNEQFF.

Regarding this clone: Other DNA sequences in the sample encode the same CDR3. This chain uses TRBV7-9 with TRBJ1-1, with D unclear. The length of the CDR3 is 13 residues. V shed 0 bases and J shed 1 base, with 3 bases lying between them. Looked up from germline, CDR1 is SEHNR and CDR2 is FQNEAQ (reference sequence). The CDR3 region is CASSLAANTEAFF. The DNA of the CDR3 is TGTGCCAGCAGCTTAGCCGCGAACACTGAAGCTTTCTTT. The complete variable domain, with remaining parts taken from reference TRBV7-9 and TRBJ1-1, reads DTGVSQNPRHKITKRGQNVTFRCDPISEHNRLYWYRQTLGQGPEFLTYFQNEAQLEKSRLLSDRFSAERPKGSFSTLEIQRTEQGDSAMYLCASSLAANTEAFFGQGTRLTVV.

This clone was found a few times. The chain is built from TRBV9 and TRBJ2-3; no definite D call. This CDR3 has 14 amino acids. Germline V gene data show CDR1 as SGDLS and CDR2 as YYNGEE. V lost 3 bases to trimming and J lost 4 bases, with 12 bases between them. This chain's CDR3 is CASSAVGLADTQYF. Written as DNA, the CDR3 is TGTGCCAGCAGCGCAGTGGGCCTCGCAGATACGCAGTATTTT.